Below, one T cell receptor (beta chain) is given with its context. Combining iRepertoire HTBI primers with Arm-PCR of CDR3 regions, the authors built TCR beta libraries. TCRdb recomputed calls from the multiplex PCR reads with MiXCR, one row per CDR3 protein. The sample includes about 660,000 distinct CDR3 sequences, about 32% of them seen just once. The sample belongs to a study of regulatory T cells in long-lasting Graves disease. As for time point: persistent/refractory GD, antithyroid drugs over 5 years with positive TRAb. The authors made the TCR library using RNA they extracted from PBMCs. CDR1 is MGHDK, CDR2 SYGVNS, per germline. Trimming removed 3 bases at V and 4 bases at J, with 9 bases between. The CDR3 sequence is 14 residues long.

The TCR sequence derives from a female donor with Graves disease. J is TRBJ1-4 and V is TRBV25-1; tentatively, D is TRBD1 (6 bases). Sequencing used peripheral blood mononuclear cells (PBMCs), obtained when the disease was refractory, from a patient treated with antithyroid drugs. The CDR3 loop is CASSETGFNEKLFF. DNA for the CDR3: TGTGCCAGCAGTGAGACAGGATTTAATGAAAAACTGTTTTTT.